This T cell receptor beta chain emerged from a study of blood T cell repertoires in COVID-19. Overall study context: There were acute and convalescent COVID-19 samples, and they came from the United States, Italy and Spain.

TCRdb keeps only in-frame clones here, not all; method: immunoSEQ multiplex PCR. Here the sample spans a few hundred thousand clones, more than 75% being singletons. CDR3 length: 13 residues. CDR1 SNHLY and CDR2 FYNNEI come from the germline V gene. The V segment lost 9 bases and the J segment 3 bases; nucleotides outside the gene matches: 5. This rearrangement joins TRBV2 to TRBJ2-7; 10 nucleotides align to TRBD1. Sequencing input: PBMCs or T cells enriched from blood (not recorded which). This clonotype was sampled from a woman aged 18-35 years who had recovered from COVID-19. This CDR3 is CASRQGAVYEQYF. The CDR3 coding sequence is TGTGCCAGTAGACAGGGGGCGGTCTACGAGCAGTACTTC.